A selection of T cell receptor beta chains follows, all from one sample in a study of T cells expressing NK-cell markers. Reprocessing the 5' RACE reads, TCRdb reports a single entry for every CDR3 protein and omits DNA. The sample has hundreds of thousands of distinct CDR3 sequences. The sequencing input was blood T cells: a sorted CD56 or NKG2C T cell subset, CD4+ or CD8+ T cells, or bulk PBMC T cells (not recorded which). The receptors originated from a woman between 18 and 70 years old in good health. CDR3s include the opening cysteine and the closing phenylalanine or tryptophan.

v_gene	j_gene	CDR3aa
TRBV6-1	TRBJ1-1	CASRGLGPGPNTEAFF
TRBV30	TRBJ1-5	CAWRRDGYSNQPQHF
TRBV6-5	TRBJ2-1	CASSFTAGSYNEQFF
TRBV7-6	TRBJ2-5	CASSSLGRGLAGGETQYF
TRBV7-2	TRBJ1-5	CATSLGPNQPQHF
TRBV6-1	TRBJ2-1	CASRTIGTSSYNEQFF
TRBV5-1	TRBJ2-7	CASSLAGQGKTYEQYF
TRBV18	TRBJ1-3	CASSTGPGEDTIYF
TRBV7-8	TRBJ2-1	CASSLTGQGARGNEQFF
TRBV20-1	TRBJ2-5	CSAPPLATQETQYF
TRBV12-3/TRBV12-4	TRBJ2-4	CASSPPTKNIQYF
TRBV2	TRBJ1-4	CASRTDEKLFF
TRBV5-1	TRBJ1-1	CASEKEPNTEAFF
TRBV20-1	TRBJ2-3	CSARVLNKDTQYF
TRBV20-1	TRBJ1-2	CSARVPGRVDGYTF
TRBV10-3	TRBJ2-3	CAIGVIAGGTTDTQYF
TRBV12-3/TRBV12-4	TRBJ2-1	CASSLTLGRVEQFF
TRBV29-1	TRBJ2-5	CSGNRGSEETQYF
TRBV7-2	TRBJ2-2	CASSLAGTANTGELFF
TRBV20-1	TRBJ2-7	CSAPGLAGYEQYF
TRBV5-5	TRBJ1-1	CASSSLTPNTEAFF
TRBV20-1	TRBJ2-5	CSARSTGLETQYF
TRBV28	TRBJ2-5	CASSLDPPGTQYF
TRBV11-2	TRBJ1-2	CASSLRAVLYGYTF
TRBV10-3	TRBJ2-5	CAISVDGQETQYF
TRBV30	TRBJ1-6	CAWSEGQGNSPLHF
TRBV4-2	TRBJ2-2	CASSQERTSQTGELFF
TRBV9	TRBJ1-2	CASSRDSGYTF
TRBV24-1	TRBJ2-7	CATSDPLATRGEQYF
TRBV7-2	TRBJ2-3	CASSLARGRGSSTDTQYF
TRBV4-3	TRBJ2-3	CASSPVSQGPDTQYF
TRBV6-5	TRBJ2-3	CASSYRRVATDTQYF
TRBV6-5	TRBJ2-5	CASSYDRVETQYF
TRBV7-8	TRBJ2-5	CASSLNPETQYF
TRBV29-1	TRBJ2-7	CSVYHRTSVYSYEQYF